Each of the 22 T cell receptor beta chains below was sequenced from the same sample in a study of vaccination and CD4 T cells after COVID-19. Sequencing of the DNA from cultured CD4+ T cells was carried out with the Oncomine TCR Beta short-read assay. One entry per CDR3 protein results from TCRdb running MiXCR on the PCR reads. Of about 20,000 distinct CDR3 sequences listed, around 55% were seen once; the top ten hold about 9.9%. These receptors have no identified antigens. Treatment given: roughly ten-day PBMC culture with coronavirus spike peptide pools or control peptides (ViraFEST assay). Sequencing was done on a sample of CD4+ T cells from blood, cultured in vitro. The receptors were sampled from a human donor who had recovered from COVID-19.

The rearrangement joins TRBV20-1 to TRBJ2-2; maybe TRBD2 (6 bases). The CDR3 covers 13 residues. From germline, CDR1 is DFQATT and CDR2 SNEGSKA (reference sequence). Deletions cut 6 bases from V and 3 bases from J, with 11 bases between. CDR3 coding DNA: TGCAGTGCCGCGGGACTTTACACCGGGGAGCTGTTTTTT. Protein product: CSAAGLYTGELFF.

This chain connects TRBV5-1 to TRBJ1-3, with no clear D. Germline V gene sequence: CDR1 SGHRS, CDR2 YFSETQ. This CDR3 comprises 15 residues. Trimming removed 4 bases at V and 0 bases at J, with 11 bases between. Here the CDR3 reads CASSPNFNSGNTIYF. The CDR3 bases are TGCGCCAGCAGCCCCAACTTTAACTCTGGAAACACCATATATTTT.

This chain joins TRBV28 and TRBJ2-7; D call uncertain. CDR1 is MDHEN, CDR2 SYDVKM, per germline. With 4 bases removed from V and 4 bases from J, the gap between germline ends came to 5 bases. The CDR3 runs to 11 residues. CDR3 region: CASSSTYEQYF. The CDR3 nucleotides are TGTGCCAGCAGTTCCACGTACGAGCAGTACTTC.

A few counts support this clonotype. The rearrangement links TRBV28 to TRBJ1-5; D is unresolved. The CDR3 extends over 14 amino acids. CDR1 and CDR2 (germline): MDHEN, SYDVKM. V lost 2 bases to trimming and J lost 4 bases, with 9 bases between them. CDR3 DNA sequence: TGTGCCAGCAGTTTAAACCAGGCTAATCAGCCCCAGCATTTT. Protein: CASSLNQANQPQHF.

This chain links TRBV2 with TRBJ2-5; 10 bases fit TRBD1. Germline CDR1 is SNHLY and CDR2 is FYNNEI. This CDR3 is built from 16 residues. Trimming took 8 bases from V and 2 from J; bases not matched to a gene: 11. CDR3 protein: CASAAAGQGWQETQYF. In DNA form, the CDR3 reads TGTGCCAGCGCTGCGGCGGGACAGGGGTGGCAAGAGACCCAGTACTTC.

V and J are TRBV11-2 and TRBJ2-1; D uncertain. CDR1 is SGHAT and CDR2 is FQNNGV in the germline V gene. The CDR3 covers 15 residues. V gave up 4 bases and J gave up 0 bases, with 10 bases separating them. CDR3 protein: CASSSGNPSYNEQFF. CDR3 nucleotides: TGTGCCAGCAGCTCTGGGAACCCCTCCTACAATGAGCAGTTCTTC.

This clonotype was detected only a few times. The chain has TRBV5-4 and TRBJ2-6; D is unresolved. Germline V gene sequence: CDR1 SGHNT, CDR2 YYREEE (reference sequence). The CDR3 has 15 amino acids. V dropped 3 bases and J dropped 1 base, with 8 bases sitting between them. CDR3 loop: CASSYGVSGANVLTF. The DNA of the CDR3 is TGTGCCAGCAGCTACGGTGTTTCTGGGGCCAACGTCCTGACTTTC.

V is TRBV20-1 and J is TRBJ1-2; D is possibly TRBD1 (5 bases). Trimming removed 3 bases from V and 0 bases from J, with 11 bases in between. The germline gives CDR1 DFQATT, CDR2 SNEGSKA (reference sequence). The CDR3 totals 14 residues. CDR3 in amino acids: CSARRRGTNYGYTF. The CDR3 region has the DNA TGCAGTGCTAGGAGGCGGGGGACTAACTATGGCTACACCTTC.

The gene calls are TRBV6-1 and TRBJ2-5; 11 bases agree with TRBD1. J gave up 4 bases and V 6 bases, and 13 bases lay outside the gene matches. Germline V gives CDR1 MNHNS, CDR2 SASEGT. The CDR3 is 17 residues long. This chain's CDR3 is CASRRGQGATLGETQYF. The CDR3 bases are TGTGCCAGCAGACGCGGACAGGGGGCGACGCTAGGAGAGACCCAGTACTTC.

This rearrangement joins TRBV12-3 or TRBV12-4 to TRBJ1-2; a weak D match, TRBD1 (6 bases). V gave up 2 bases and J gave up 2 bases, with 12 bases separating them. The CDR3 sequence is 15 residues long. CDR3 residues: CASSLMGGANYGYTF. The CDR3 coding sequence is TGTGCCAGCAGTTTAATGGGGGGCGCAAACTATGGCTACACCTTC.

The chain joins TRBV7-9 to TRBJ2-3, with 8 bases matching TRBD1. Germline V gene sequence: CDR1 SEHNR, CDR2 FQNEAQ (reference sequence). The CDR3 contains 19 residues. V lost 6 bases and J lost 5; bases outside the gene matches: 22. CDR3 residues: CASRGPPMVYTGGEDTQYF. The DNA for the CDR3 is TGTGCCAGCAGAGGCCCCCCCATGGTTTATACAGGGGGAGAAGATACGCAGTATTTT.

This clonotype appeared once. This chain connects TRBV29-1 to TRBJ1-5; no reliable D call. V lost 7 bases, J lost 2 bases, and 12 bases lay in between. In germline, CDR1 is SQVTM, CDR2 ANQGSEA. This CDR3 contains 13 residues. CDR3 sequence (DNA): TGCAGCGCCGGGATGGAGCGCAATCAGCCCCAGCATTTT. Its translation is CSAGMERNQPQHF.

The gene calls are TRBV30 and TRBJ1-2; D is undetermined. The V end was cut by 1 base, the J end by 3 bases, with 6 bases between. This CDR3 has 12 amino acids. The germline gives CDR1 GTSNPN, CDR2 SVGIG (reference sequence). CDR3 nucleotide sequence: TGTGCCTGGAGTGACACCCACTATGGCTACACCTTC. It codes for CAWSDTHYGYTF.

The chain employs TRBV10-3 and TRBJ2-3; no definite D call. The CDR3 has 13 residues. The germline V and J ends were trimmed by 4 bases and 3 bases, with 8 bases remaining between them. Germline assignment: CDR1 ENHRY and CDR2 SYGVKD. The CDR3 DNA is TGTGCCATCAGTGGGCAGGTTACAGATACGCAGTATTTT. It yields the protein CAISGQVTDTQYF.

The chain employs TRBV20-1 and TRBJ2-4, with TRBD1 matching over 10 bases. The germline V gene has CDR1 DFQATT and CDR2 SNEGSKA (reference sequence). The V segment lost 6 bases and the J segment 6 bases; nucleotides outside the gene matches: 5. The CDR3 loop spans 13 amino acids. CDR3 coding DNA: TGCAGTGCCCTCGGACAGGGGGGAAACATTCAGTACTTC. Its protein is CSALGQGGNIQYF.

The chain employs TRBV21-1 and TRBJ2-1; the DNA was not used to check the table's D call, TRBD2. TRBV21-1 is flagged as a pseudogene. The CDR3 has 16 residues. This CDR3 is CASSVRLALLRNEQFF. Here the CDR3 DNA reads TGTGCCAGCAGCGTGCGACTAGCGCTCCTAAGGAATGAGCAGTTCTTC.

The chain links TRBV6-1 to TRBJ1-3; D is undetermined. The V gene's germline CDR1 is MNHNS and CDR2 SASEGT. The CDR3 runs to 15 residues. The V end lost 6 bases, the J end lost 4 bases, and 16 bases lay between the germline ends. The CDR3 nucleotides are TGTGCCAGCAGCCCCGTGGACTTGGGGGGAAACACCATATATTTT. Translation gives CASSPVDLGGNTIYF.

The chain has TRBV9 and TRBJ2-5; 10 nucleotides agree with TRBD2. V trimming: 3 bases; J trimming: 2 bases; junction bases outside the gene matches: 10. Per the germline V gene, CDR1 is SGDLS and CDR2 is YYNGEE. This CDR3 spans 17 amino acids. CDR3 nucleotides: TGTGCCAGCAGCGAGGGAGGTAGCGGGGGGCCTCAAGAGACCCAGTACTTC. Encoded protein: CASSEGGSGGPQETQYF.

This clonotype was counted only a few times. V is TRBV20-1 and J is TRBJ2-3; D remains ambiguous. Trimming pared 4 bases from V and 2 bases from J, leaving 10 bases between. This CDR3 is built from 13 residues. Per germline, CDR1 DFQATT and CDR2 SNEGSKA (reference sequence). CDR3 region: CSATETATDTQYF. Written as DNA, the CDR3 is TGCAGTGCTACTGAAACAGCCACAGATACGCAGTATTTT.

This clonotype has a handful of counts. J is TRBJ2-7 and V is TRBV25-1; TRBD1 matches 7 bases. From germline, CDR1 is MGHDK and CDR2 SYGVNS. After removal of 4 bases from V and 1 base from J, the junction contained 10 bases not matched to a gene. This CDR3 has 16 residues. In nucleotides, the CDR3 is TGTGCCAGCAGTGTCTGGAGACAGGGTACGTCCTACGAGCAGTACTTC. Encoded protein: CASSVWRQGTSYEQYF.

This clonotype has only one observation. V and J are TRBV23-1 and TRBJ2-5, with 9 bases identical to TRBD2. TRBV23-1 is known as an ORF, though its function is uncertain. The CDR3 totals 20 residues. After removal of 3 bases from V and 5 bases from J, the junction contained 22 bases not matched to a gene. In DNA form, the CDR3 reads TGCGCCAGCAGTCATGGGGGGGGTTGGAGGACTAGCGCCTTCCCGGAGACCCAGTACTTC. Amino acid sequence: CASSHGGGWRTSAFPETQYF.

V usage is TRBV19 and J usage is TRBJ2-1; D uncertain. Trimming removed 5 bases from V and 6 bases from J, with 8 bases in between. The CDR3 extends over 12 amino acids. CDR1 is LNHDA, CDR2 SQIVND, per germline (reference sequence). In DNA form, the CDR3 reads TGTGCCAGTAGTGGCCAGCTCAATGAGCAGTTCTTC. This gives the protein CASSGQLNEQFF. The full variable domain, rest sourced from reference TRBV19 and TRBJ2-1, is DGGITQSPKYLFRKEGQNVTLSCEQNLNHDAMYWYRQDPGQGLRLIYYSQIVNDFQKGDIAEGYSVSREKKESFPLTVTSAQKNPTAFYLCASSGQLNEQFFGPGTRLTVL.